The next 10 T cell receptor beta chains were all read from a single sample in a study of blood T cell repertoires in COVID-19. Sequencing used immunoSEQ multiplex PCR; TCRdb keeps in-frame clones, though not all of them. Seen here are roughly 250,000 clones, 83% observed once, and the top ten hold 6.5% to 9%. Source material: peripheral blood. All receptors derive from a woman between 45 and 65 years old with acute or convalescent COVID-19.

This chain connects TRBV5-1 to TRBJ2-2; D not resolved. Germline loops: CDR1 SGHRS, CDR2 YFSETQ. The CDR3 spans 14 residues. V lost 5 bases, J lost 1 base, and 9 bases lay in between. This CDR3 is CASSQAGNTGELFF. CDR3 in DNA: TGCGCCAGCAGTCAGGCAGGGAACACCGGGGAGCTGTTTTTT.

V gene TRBV3-1 (or the pseudogene TRBV3-2) combines with J gene TRBJ1-2; 8 bases match TRBD1. Germline V lookup: CDR1 LGHDT, CDR2 YNNKEL (reference sequence). J lost 5 bases, V lost 0 bases, and 8 bases had no gene match. This CDR3 comprises 16 residues. CDR3 nucleotide sequence: TGTGCCAGCAGCCAAGAGTCCAGGGGGCGCCGGTATGGCTACACCTTC. Translation gives CASSQESRGRRYGYTF.

The J gene is TRBJ1-6, the V gene TRBV27; D call uncertain. Trimming left V 5 bases short and J 5 bases short, with 13 bases between. Germline V CDR1 and CDR2: MNHEY, SMNVEV (reference sequence). The CDR3 length is 15 residues. CDR3 protein: CASSPWQEDNSPLHF. Here the CDR3 DNA reads TGTGCCAGCAGTCCCTGGCAGGAGGATAATTCACCCCTCCACTTT.

The gene calls are TRBV7-9 and TRBJ1-1; TRBD1 agrees at 12 bases. CDR1 and CDR2 (germline): SEHNR, FQNEAQ (reference sequence). The CDR3 has 15 amino acids. V gave up 3 bases and J gave up 4 bases; unmatched junction bases: 3. DNA of the CDR3: TGTGCCAGCAGCTTGGGGACAGGGGGCTTCACTGAAGCTTTCTTT. It yields the protein CASSLGTGGFTEAFF.

This chain connects TRBV5-1 to TRBJ1-1; D might be TRBD1 (6 bases). The CDR3 has 15 amino acids. V lost 4 bases and J lost 1, with 14 bases in between. Germline V CDR1 and CDR2: SGHRS, YFSETQ. The CDR3 coding sequence is TGCGCCAGCAGCCCATTCTCGGGACAGAACACTGAAGCTTTCTTT. As protein: CASSPFSGQNTEAFF.

The chain uses TRBV3-1 (or the pseudogene TRBV3-2) and TRBJ1-1; 8 bases map to TRBD1. Trimming took 7 bases from V and 2 from J; bases not matched to a gene: 9. Germline V gene lookup returns CDR1 LGHDT and CDR2 YNNKEL (reference sequence). The CDR3 runs to 15 residues. The CDR3 loop is CASKSRDRFNTEAFF. As DNA, the CDR3 is TGTGCCAGCAAGTCCCGGGACAGGTTCAACACTGAAGCTTTCTTT.

The rearrangement links TRBV5-1 to TRBJ1-1, with D hard to call. CDR3 length equals 12 residues. Trimming removed 2 bases from V and 3 bases from J, with 5 bases in between. Germline-derived CDR1 and CDR2 are SGHRS and YFSETQ. The CDR3 bases are TGCGCCAGCAGCTTATCAGACACTGAAGCTTTCTTT. As protein: CASSLSDTEAFF.

This chain joins TRBV4-1 and TRBJ2-1; D may be TRBD1 (6 bases). The germline V gene has CDR1 MGHRA and CDR2 YSYEKL. Trimming removed 1 base at V and 2 bases at J, with 12 bases between. The CDR3 sequence is 16 residues long. This chain's CDR3 is CASSQGQGTTYNEQFF. CDR3 nucleotide sequence: TGCGCCAGCAGCCAAGGTCAGGGGACGACCTACAATGAGCAGTTCTTC.

V is TRBV12-3 or TRBV12-4 and J is TRBJ2-7; 8 bases line up with TRBD1. The CDR3 totals 13 residues. V was pared by 6 bases and J by 5 bases, with 6 bases of the junction left unmatched. The CDR3 region has the DNA TGTGCCAGCAGGAGGACAGGGCGTCACGAGCAGTACTTC. This sequence encodes CASRRTGRHEQYF.

This chain connects TRBV3-1 (or the pseudogene TRBV3-2) to TRBJ2-7; a possible D gene is TRBD1 (5 bases). Trimming removed 5 bases at V and 1 base at J, with 15 bases between. CDR1 is LGHDT and CDR2 is YNNKEL in the germline V gene (reference sequence). This CDR3 is 15 amino acids long. This CDR3 reads CASSSWGAGSYEQYF. DNA of the CDR3: TGTGCCAGCAGCTCCTGGGGCGCAGGGTCCTACGAGCAGTACTTC.